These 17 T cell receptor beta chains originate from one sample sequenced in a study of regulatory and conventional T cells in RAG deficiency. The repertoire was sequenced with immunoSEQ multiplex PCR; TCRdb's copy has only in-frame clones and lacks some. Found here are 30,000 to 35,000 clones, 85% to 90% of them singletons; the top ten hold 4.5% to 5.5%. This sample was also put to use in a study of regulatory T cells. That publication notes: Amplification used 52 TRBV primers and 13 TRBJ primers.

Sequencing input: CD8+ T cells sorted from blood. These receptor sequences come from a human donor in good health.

The CDR3 spells CASSSKSDRDYQETQYF. Here the CDR3 DNA reads TGTGCCAGCAGCTCGAAGAGCGACCGGGACTACCAAGAGACCCAGTACTTC. The J gene is TRBJ2-5, the V gene TRBV7-9; TRBD2 might be the D (6 bases). The CDR3 is 17 residues long. Germline values: CDR1 SEHNR, CDR2 FQNEAQ (reference sequence). V lost 4 bases, J lost 0 bases, and 18 bases lay in between.

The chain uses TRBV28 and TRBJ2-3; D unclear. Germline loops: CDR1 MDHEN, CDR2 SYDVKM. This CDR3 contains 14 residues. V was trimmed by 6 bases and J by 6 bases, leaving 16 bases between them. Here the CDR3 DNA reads TGTGCCAGCAGACTACGACGGAGCGTGGATACGCAGTATTTT. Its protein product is CASRLRRSVDTQYF.

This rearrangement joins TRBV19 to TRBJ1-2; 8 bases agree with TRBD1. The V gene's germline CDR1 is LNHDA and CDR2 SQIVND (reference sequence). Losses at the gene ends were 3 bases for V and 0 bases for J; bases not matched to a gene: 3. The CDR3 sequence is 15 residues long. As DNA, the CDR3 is TGTGCCAGTAGTATTGGGACAGGAGCTAACTATGGCTACACCTTC. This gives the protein CASSIGTGANYGYTF. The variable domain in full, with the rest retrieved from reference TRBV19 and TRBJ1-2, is DGGITQSPKYLFRKEGQNVTLSCEQNLNHDAMYWYRQDPGQGLRLIYYSQIVNDFQKGDIAEGYSVSREKKESFPLTVTSAQKNPTAFYLCASSIGTGANYGYTFGSGTRLTVV.

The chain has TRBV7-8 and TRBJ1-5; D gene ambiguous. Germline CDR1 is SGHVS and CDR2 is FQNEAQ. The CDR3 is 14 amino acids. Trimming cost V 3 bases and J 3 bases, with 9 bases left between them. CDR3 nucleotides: TGTGCCAGCAGCTTGAGAGGCACCAATCAGCCCCAGCATTTT. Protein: CASSLRGTNQPQHF.

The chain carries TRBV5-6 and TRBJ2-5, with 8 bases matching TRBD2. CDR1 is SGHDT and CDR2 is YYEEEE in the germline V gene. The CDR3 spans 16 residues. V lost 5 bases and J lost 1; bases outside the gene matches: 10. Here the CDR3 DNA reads TGTGCCAGCAGGCGGCGGGCGGGGGGACTCCAAGAGACCCAGTACTTC. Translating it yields CASRRRAGGLQETQYF.

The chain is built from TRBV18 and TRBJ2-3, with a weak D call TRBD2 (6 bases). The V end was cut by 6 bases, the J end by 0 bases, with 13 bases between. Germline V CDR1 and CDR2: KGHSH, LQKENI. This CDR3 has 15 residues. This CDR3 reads CASSIGEESTDTQYF. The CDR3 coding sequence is TGTGCCAGCTCTATTGGGGAGGAAAGCACAGATACGCAGTATTTT.

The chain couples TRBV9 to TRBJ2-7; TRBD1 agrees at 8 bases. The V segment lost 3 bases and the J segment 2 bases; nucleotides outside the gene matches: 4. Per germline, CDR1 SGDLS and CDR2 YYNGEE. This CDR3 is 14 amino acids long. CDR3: CASSARDRPYEQYF. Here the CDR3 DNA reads TGTGCCAGCAGCGCCCGGGACAGGCCCTACGAGCAGTACTTC.

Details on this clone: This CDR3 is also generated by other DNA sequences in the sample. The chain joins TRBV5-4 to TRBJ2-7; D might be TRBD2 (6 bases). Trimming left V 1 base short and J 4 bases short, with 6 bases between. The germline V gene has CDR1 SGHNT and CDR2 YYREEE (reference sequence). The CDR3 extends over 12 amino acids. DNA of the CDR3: TGTGCCAGCAGCTTGCGGGGGTACGAGCAGTACTTC. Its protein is CASSLRGYEQYF.

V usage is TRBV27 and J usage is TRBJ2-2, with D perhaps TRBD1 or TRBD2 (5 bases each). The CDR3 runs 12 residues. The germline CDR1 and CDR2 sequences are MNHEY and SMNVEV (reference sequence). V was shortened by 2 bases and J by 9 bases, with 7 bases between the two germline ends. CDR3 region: CASSLKGRELFF. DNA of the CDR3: TGTGCCAGCAGTTTAAAGGGACGGGAGCTGTTTTTT.

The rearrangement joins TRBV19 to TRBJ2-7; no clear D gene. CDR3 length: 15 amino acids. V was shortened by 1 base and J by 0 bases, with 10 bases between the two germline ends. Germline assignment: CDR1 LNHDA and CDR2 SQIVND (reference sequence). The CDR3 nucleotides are TGTGCCAGTAGTATAGGGCCAGGTTACTCCTACGAGCAGTACTTC. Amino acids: CASSIGPGYSYEQYF.

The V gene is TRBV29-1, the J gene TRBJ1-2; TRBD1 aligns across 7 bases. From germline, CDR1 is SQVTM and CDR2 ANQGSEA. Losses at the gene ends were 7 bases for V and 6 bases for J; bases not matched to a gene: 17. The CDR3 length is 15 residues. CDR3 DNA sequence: TGCAGCGCGGAGGGGACAGCGGAGGCCCTGGATGGCTACACCTTC. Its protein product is CSAEGTAEALDGYTF.

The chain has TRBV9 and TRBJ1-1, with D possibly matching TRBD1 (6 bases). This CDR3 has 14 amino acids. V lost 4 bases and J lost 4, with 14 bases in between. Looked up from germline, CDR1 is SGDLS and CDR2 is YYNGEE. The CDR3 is CASSSGGMATEAFF. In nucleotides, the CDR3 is TGTGCCAGCAGCTCGGGGGGCATGGCCACTGAAGCTTTCTTT.

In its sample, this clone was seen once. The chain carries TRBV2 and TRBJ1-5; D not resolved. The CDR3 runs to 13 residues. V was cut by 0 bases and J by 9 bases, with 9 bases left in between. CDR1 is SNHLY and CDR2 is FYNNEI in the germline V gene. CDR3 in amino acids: CASSEAYNLPQHF. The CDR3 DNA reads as TGTGCCAGCAGTGAAGCGTACAACCTGCCCCAGCATTTT. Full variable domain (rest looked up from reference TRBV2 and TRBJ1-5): EPEVTQTPSHQVTQMGQEVILRCVPISNHLYFYWYRQILGQKVEFLVSFYNNEISEKSEIFDDQFSVERPDGSNFTLKIRSTKLEDSAMYFCASSEAYNLPQHFGDGTRLSIL.

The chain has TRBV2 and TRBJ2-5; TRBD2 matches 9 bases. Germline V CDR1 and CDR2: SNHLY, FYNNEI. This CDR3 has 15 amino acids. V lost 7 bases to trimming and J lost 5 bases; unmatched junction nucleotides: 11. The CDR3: CASIAGGQRGETQYF. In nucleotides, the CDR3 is TGTGCCAGCATTGCGGGGGGGCAGCGGGGTGAGACCCAGTACTTC.

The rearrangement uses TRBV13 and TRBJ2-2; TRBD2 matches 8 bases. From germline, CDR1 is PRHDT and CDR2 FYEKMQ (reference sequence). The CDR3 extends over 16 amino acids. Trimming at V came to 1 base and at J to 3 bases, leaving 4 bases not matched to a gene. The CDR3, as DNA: TGTGCCAGCAGCTTAGAAGCGGGAGATGACACCGGGGAGCTGTTTTTT. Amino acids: CASSLEAGDDTGELFF. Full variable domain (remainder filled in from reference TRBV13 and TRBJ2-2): AAGVIQSPRHLIKEKRETATLKCYPIPRHDTVYWYQQGPGQDPQFLISFYEKMQSDKGSIPDRFSAQQFSDYHSELNMSSLELGDSALYFCASSLEAGDDTGELFFGEGSRLTVL.

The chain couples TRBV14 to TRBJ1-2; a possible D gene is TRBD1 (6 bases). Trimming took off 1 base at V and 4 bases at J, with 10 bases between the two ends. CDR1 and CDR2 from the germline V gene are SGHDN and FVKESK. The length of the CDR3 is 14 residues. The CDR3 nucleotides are TGTGCCAGCAGCCAAGCCGACAGGATCTATGGCTACACCTTC. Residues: CASSQADRIYGYTF.

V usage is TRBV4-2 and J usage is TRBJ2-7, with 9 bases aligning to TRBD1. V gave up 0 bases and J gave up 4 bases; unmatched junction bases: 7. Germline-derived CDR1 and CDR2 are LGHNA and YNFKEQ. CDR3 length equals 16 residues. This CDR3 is CASSQETGGATYEQYF. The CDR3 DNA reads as TGTGCCAGCAGCCAAGAGACAGGGGGGGCGACATACGAGCAGTACTTC.